The 28 T cell receptor beta chains presented below share a single source sample, sequenced in a study of response to subunit inactivated influenza vaccine. TCRdb fed the RT-PCR reads into MiXCR, producing one record per CDR3 protein. The data hold about 480,000 distinct CDR3 sequences, with roughly 9.7% observed a single time. The sample in question was PBMCs from blood, obtained 40 to 50 days after vaccination. The receptor source for this set is a man aged 45-65 years who received an inactivated influenza vaccine.

The rearrangement joins TRBV12-3 or TRBV12-4 to TRBJ1-4; 7 bases are shared with TRBD1. The V and J ends lost 6 bases and 6 bases, in that order; junction bases with no gene match: 7. The CDR3 consists of 14 residues. The CDR3 here is CASRRQGWDEKLFF. The CDR3 nucleotides are TGTGCCAGCAGGCGACAGGGTTGGGATGAAAAACTGTTTTTT.

This clonotype was seen a few times. The chain uses TRBV12-3 or TRBV12-4 and TRBJ2-7, with 7 bases lining up with TRBD1. The CDR3 has 14 residues. The J segment lost 0 bases and the V segment lost 7 bases, leaving 6 bases of the junction unmatched. CDR3 sequence: CASTFQGVSYEQYF. CDR3 in DNA: TGTGCCAGCACCTTTCAGGGGGTCTCCTACGAGCAGTACTTC.

This clonotype was detected ten times or more. The CDR3 DNA reads as TGTGCCAGCTCGTCCCGGGACACGTTCAATCAGCCCCAGCATTTT. Residues: CASSSRDTFNQPQHF. The V call is TRBV12-3 or TRBV12-4, the J call TRBJ1-5; the D gene is possibly TRBD1 (6 bases). V was pared by 8 bases and J by 3 bases, with 17 bases between. This CDR3 has 15 amino acids.

V and J are TRBV6-5 and TRBJ1-6; D remains ambiguous. CDR3 length: 15 residues. Germline V gives CDR1 MNHEY, CDR2 SVGAGI. V was shortened by 2 bases and J by 7 bases, with 12 bases between the two germline ends. CDR3 protein: CASSYDGGPNSPLHF. In DNA, the CDR3 is TGTGCCAGCAGTTACGACGGAGGCCCCAATTCACCCCTCCACTTT.

This clonotype was observed at least ten times. The chain links TRBV15 to TRBJ2-2; D possibly matches TRBD1 or TRBD2 (6 bases each). V lost 1 base, J lost 4 bases, and 13 bases lay in between. This CDR3 is built from 16 residues. Germline loops: CDR1 LNHNV, CDR2 YYDKDF (reference sequence). CDR3 DNA sequence: TGTGCCACCAGCAGAGGTTGGGGGGCGGTCACCGGGGAGCTGTTTTTT. Its translation is CATSRGWGAVTGELFF. The entire variable domain, with the rest obtained from reference TRBV15 and TRBJ2-2, is as follows: DAMVIQNPRYQVTQFGKPVTLSCSQTLNHNVMYWYQQKSSQAPKLLFHYYDKDFNNEADTPDNFQSRRPNTSFCFLDIRSPGLGDTAMYLCATSRGWGAVTGELFFGEGSRLTVL.

The chain is built from TRBV18 and TRBJ2-2; D remains unclear. Germline V gene sequence: CDR1 KGHSH, CDR2 LQKENI. V shed 4 bases and J shed 0 bases, with 12 bases lying between them. This CDR3 is built from 16 residues. The CDR3 coding sequence is TGTGCCAGCTCACGAGTCCCGACGGCGAACACCGGGGAGCTGTTTTTT. This encodes CASSRVPTANTGELFF.

This clonotype has a handful of counts. CDR3 in amino acids: CSVETIRGSSYNEQFF. DNA of the CDR3: TGCAGCGTTGAGACTATACGGGGAAGCTCCTACAATGAGCAGTTCTTC. The rearrangement joins TRBV29-1 to TRBJ2-1; D might be TRBD2 (5 bases). The CDR3 totals 16 residues. The germline V gene encodes CDR1 SQVTM and CDR2 ANQGSEA. With 3 bases removed from V and 0 bases from J, the gap between germline ends came to 15 bases.

This clonotype occurred many times. The chain carries TRBV29-1 and TRBJ2-7; D gene uncertain. CDR3 length: 11 residues. V was cut by 6 bases and J by 3 bases, with 9 bases left in between. Per the germline V gene, CDR1 is SQVTM and CDR2 is ANQGSEA. The CDR3 DNA is TGCAGCGTCCGAACAGACTACGAGCAGTACTTC. It translates to CSVRTDYEQYF.

The chain combines TRBV2 with TRBJ2-2, with a possible D match to TRBD1 (7 bases). Deletions cut 4 bases from V and 7 bases from J, with 16 bases between. This CDR3 has 15 residues. CDR1 is SNHLY and CDR2 is FYNNEI in the germline V gene. The CDR3 coding sequence is TGTGCCAGCAGTGGCGGGACAGTGCTTAGCGGGGAGCTGTTTTTT. It encodes CASSGGTVLSGELFF.

The chain links TRBV7-8 to TRBJ1-1, with D tentatively TRBD1 (5 bases). Germline assignment: CDR1 SGHVS and CDR2 FQNEAQ. Trimming pared 4 bases from V and 1 base from J, leaving 10 bases between. The CDR3 totals 14 residues. In DNA, the CDR3 is TGTGCCAGCAGCTGGGGACTCCCGAACACTGAAGCTTTCTTT. As protein: CASSWGLPNTEAFF.

This chain connects TRBV7-2 to TRBJ1-1, with D unresolved. The CDR3 has 16 amino acids. V was trimmed by 2 bases and J by 1 base, leaving 14 bases between them. Germline CDR1 and CDR2: SGHTA and FQGNSA. CDR3 region: CASSLKSRAANTEAFF. Written as DNA, the CDR3 is TGTGCCAGCAGCTTAAAATCCCGGGCAGCGAACACTGAAGCTTTCTTT.

The rearrangement links TRBV11-2 to TRBJ2-1; TRBD2 is a possible D gene (6 bases). Germline lookup yields CDR1 SGHAT and CDR2 FQNNGV. V lost 5 bases and J 4 bases, leaving 12 bases between the germline ends. The CDR3 totals 14 residues. CDR3 coding DNA: TGTGCCAGCAGCACCACTAGCAGATACAATGAGCAGTTCTTC. This sequence encodes CASSTTSRYNEQFF. Filled out from reference TRBV11-2 and TRBJ2-1, the complete variable domain reads EAGVAQSPRYKIIEKRQSVAFWCNPISGHATLYWYQQILGQGPKLLIQFQNNGVVDDSQLPKDRFSAERLKGVDSTLKIQPAKLEDSAVYLCASSTTSRYNEQFFGPGTRLTVL.

This clonotype occurred many times. The chain combines TRBV20-1 with TRBJ2-1; 15 bases are a match to TRBD2. The CDR3 consists of 14 residues. The germline V gene has CDR1 DFQATT and CDR2 SNEGSKA (reference sequence). The CDR3 loop is CRTSGLAGGNEQFF. Here the CDR3 DNA reads TGCAGGACTTCGGGACTAGCGGGAGGCAATGAGCAGTTCTTC.

This clonotype was observed at least ten times. The rearrangement uses TRBV20-1 and TRBJ2-4, with 8 bases identical to TRBD2. The CDR3 runs to 16 residues. Germline CDR1 reads DFQATT; CDR2 reads SNEGSKA (reference sequence). The ends lost 4 bases at V and 1 base at J; junction bases unmatched: 9. The CDR3 DNA sequence: TGCAGTGCTAAGCGGGAGCATCGGGGGGCCAAAAACATTCAGTACTTC. The encoded protein is CSAKREHRGAKNIQYF.

This clonotype appeared a few times. The chain employs TRBV7-2 and TRBJ2-1, with a possible D match to TRBD2 (5 bases). The V gene lost 4 bases and the J gene lost 0 bases, with 13 bases spanning the gap. The CDR3 loop spans 16 amino acids. Looked up from germline, CDR1 is SGHTA and CDR2 is FQGNSA. The CDR3 region has the DNA TGTGCCAGCAGCTCCCCCCGGGATTACTCCTACAATGAGCAGTTCTTC. Translation gives CASSSPRDYSYNEQFF.

The gene calls are TRBV3-1 and TRBJ1-2; maybe TRBD1 (5 bases). CDR3 length: 19 amino acids. V was trimmed by 1 base and J by 0 bases, leaving 21 bases between them. Germline-derived CDR1 and CDR2 are LGHDT and YNNKEL (reference sequence). The CDR3: CASSQGAWGRGVANYGYTF. In nucleotides, the CDR3 is TGTGCCAGCAGCCAAGGGGCGTGGGGGAGGGGAGTTGCTAACTATGGCTACACCTTC.

This clonotype was counted only a few times. The V gene is TRBV5-1, the J gene TRBJ2-2; 8 positions match TRBD2. Germline CDR1 SGHRS, CDR2 YFSETQ. After removal of 4 bases from V and 2 bases from J, the junction contained 7 bases not matched to a gene. This CDR3 is 16 amino acids long. The chain's CDR3 is CASSASGTRNTGELFF. CDR3 nucleotide sequence: TGCGCCAGCAGCGCCTCCGGGACTAGAAACACCGGGGAGCTGTTTTTT.

This clonotype was found a few times. The CDR3 spells CASSLRLAGAGANVLTF. The CDR3 coding sequence is TGTGCCAGCAGCTTACGACTAGCGGGAGCTGGGGCCAACGTCCTGACTTTC. This chain joins TRBV5-5 and TRBJ2-6; 12 positions match TRBD2. The CDR3 has 17 amino acids. Trimming took 2 bases from V and 2 from J; bases not matched to a gene: 2. Germline loops: CDR1 SGHKS, CDR2 YYEKEE (reference sequence).

This chain links TRBV6-2 or TRBV6-3 with TRBJ1-2; TRBD1 is a possible D gene (5 bases). The V gene's germline CDR1 is MNHEY and CDR2 SVGEGT. The CDR3 loop spans 14 amino acids. Trimming cost V 2 bases and J 2 bases, with 9 bases left between them. The CDR3 region is CASSYAGLNYGYTF. As DNA, the CDR3 is TGTGCCAGCAGTTACGCAGGGCTCAACTATGGCTACACCTTC.

This chain joins TRBV28 and TRBJ1-1; the match to TRBD1 covers 8 bases. This CDR3 has 18 amino acids. The J segment lost 1 base and the V segment lost 6 bases, leaving 16 bases of the junction unmatched. Germline V lookup: CDR1 MDHEN, CDR2 SYDVKM. The DNA of the CDR3 is TGTGCCAGCAGCGTGGACAGGGTCTTAGACCTCGAGAACACTGAAGCTTTCTTT. It specifies CASSVDRVLDLENTEAFF.

This clonotype was found a few times. The rearrangement joins TRBV5-5 to TRBJ2-6; no definite D call. This CDR3 spans 14 amino acids. Germline V CDR1 and CDR2: SGHKS, YYEKEE (reference sequence). V was trimmed by 0 bases and J by 3 bases, leaving 4 bases between them. As DNA, the CDR3 is TGTGCCAGCAGCTTGGGCCTTGGGGCCAACGTCCTGACTTTC. Its protein product is CASSLGLGANVLTF.

Notes on this clonotype: The junction departs from germline at one end; a sequencing error may be responsible. The chain links TRBV20-1 to TRBJ2-5, with a tentative D call TRBD2 (6 bases). The CDR3 sequence is 17 residues long. Germline V gene lookup returns CDR1 DFQATT and CDR2 SNEGSKA (reference sequence). The CDR3 coding sequence is TGCTGTGCTAGAGATGCCCTGAGGACTACGTACCAAGAGACCCAGTACTTC. This sequence encodes CCARDALRTTYQETQYF.

In the case of this clonotype: This may arise from a read error, as a much more abundant clone is one base away. V is TRBV20-1 and J is TRBJ2-3; D is undetermined. The V end lost 5 bases, the J end lost 2 bases, and 8 bases lay between the germline ends. Germline values: CDR1 DFQATT, CDR2 SNEGSKA (reference sequence). The CDR3 sequence is 12 residues long. For the CDR3, the DNA is TGCAGTGCTGGACGTTCCACAGATACGCAGTATTTT. Residues: CSAGRSTDTQYF.

This clonotype was seen at least ten times. The V gene is TRBV6-5, the J gene TRBJ2-7; D might be TRBD1 (6 bases). The length of the CDR3 is 14 residues. Trimming cost V 0 bases and J 1 base, with 7 bases left between them. The germline CDR1 and CDR2 sequences are MNHEY and SVGAGI. CDR3 amino acids: CASSYSRGSYEQYF. The DNA for the CDR3 is TGTGCCAGCAGTTACTCAAGGGGGTCCTACGAGCAGTACTTC.

The chain employs TRBV6-1 and TRBJ2-2; possibly TRBD1 or TRBD2 for D (5 bases each). Germline CDR1 is MNHNS and CDR2 is SASEGT. The CDR3 contains 13 residues. The V end was cut by 7 bases, the J end by 7 bases, with 13 bases between. The CDR3 sequence is CASTSPRGGELFF. CDR3 DNA sequence: TGTGCCAGCACAAGTCCGAGGGGCGGGGAGCTGTTTTTT.

This clonotype has more than one count but fewer than ten. The rearrangement links TRBV29-1 to TRBJ2-1; D is unresolved. With 4 bases removed from V and 12 bases from J, the gap between germline ends came to 10 bases. The germline V gene encodes CDR1 SQVTM and CDR2 ANQGSEA. The CDR3 totals 10 residues. This CDR3 reads CSVAEDTQFF. The CDR3 region has the DNA TGCAGCGTTGCTGAGGATACGCAGTTCTTC.

A few counts support this clonotype. The V call is TRBV10-3, the J call TRBJ2-1; possibly TRBD1 for D (6 bases). Trimming took off 2 bases at V and 7 bases at J, with 21 bases between the two ends. The germline V gene encodes CDR1 ENHRY and CDR2 SYGVKD. The CDR3 spans 17 residues. Written as DNA, the CDR3 is TGTGCCATCAGTGAGATATGGCGAGGGGGTACGCGGAATGAGCAGTTCTTC. It translates to CAISEIWRGGTRNEQFF.

V is TRBV9 and J is TRBJ2-2, with D hard to call. CDR1 and CDR2 from the germline V gene are SGDLS and YYNGEE. The CDR3 has 21 amino acids. Deletions cut 0 bases from V and 2 bases from J, with 26 bases between. The CDR3 sequence is CASSVATERPSMRLNTGELFF. CDR3 nucleotide sequence: TGTGCCAGCAGCGTAGCTACAGAAAGGCCTTCCATGAGGCTAAACACCGGGGAGCTGTTTTTT. Looking up the rest from reference TRBV9 and TRBJ2-2 gives the full variable domain: DSGVTQTPKHLITATGQRVTLRCSPRSGDLSVYWYQQSLDQGLQFLIQYYNGEERAKGNILERFSAQQFPDLHSELNLSSLELGDSALYFCASSVATERPSMRLNTGELFFGEGSRLTVL.